The T cell receptor (beta chain) described here comes from a study of T cell repertoires in cytomegalovirus infection. TCRdb analysed the reads with MiXCR anew, one entry per CDR3 protein. The sample yields fewer than 350,000 distinct CDR3 sequences, about 17% seen once. Whole-study results and caveats: CMV-specific HLA-C-restricted TCR beta clonotypes dominated the ex vivo response.

This clonotype has a count of ten or more. The target antigen is unknown. Trimming shortened V by 2 bases and J by 0 bases, and 14 bases separated the two germline ends. The length of the CDR3 is 17 residues. Per germline, CDR1 MNHNS and CDR2 SASEGT. Material for sequencing was PBMCs. J is TRBJ2-4 and V is TRBV6-1; D call uncertain. This sequence originates from a human donor in good health (CMV status not recorded). Some clones in this sample may be carry-over from other donors' samples. The CDR3 reads CASSEIVDNLAKNIQYF. CDR3 coding DNA: TGTGCCAGCAGTGAAATCGTAGACAACCTAGCCAAAAACATTCAGTACTTC.